This TCR beta chain was recorded in a study of beta chain features in type 1 diabetes. Study-wide findings and caveats: Cells with high TCR expression could be over-represented when cDNA is sequenced. In patients and controls equally, PCR might favor templates that are shorter. A moderate, significant TCRB CDR3 shortening appeared in type 1 diabetes across four CD4+ subsets.

As every portion of the isolated RNA was reverse transcribed, the sequencing read expressed TCRB transcripts. Profiling relied on immunoSEQ multiplex PCR, and the TCRdb table lists in-frame clones only, not all of them. The sample contains around 250,000 clones, roughly 25% of which appear only once. As regards this clone: The antigen is unknown.

The V gene's germline CDR1 is SGHTA and CDR2 FQGNSA. This CDR3 has 15 amino acids. The germline V and J ends were trimmed by 5 bases and 0 bases, with 11 bases remaining between them. Staining for CD45RO/CCR7/CD25/CD127/CD95/CD27 allowed sorting of CD4+ naive, central memory, regulatory and stem cell-like memory cells. Source material: naive CD4+ T cells from blood. The gene calls are TRBV7-2 and TRBJ2-1; the D gene is possibly TRBD1 (6 bases). This clonotype originated in a woman in her 30s with type 1 diabetes. The CDR3 nucleotides read TGTGCCAGCAGCGACTACAGGGACTCCTACAATGAGCAGTTCTTC. It translates to CASSDYRDSYNEQFF.